The clone carrying this TCR beta chain was observed many times. Its antigen remains unidentified. This sample was taken from a study of CD8 T cells in ankylosing spondylitis. CDR1 is DFQATT and CDR2 is SNEGSKA in the germline V gene (reference sequence). V dropped 0 bases and J dropped 9 bases, with 18 bases sitting between them. The CDR3 has 16 amino acids. Study-wide findings and caveats: A TCR beta motif of about 8 highly homologous variants seemed to mark ankylosing spondylitis blood.

A single record per CDR3 protein comes from TCRdb applying MiXCR to the 5' RACE reads. The repertoire includes fewer than 550,000 distinct CDR3 sequences, approximately 5.3% of them detected once, and roughly 3.5% sits in the top ten. This chain links TRBV20-1 with TRBJ1-6; tentative D call: TRBD1 (6 bases). Sequenced material: blood, either unsorted or a sorted T cell fraction (not recorded which). The TCR originated in a male donor with ankylosing spondylitis. CDR3 residues: CSARDRRRGEGSPLHF. CDR3 DNA: TGCAGTGCTAGAGATCGACGCAGGGGAGAGGGTTCACCCCTCCACTTT.